This TCR beta chain was documented in a study of T cell clonality in common variable immunodeficiency. Findings and caveats of the study: Common variable immunodeficiency TCR beta sequences reportedly had fewer deletions and N-nucleotide insertions. CVID subjects had higher TCRbeta clonality than healthy controls, most marked in about a third. Repertoire-complication correlations in CVID were limited by patient heterogeneity.

This clone was counted many times. No antigen is known for it. The sequence runs out 3 residues before the end of the CDR3; the remainder is reconstructed from the germline J gene. The assay was immunoSEQ multiplex PCR, and TCRdb's table has in-frame clones only and misses some. There are about 23,000 clones in the sample, none observed a single time. This CDR3 has 14 residues. Trimming cost V 4 bases and J 1 base; bases outside gene matches: 2. Looked up from germline, CDR1 is SGHRS and CDR2 is YFSETQ. Sequenced sample: peripheral blood mononuclear cells. The chain joins TRBV5-1 to TRBJ2-3; 8 bases match TRBD2. The clonotype was recovered from a human donor with common variable immunodeficiency. CDR3 amino acids: CASSPTSGTDTQYF. The CDR3 bases that were read are TGCGCCAGCAGCCCGACTAGCGGCACAGATACG.